This record concerns one T cell receptor beta chain sequence. The source of the sample is a study of blood T cell repertoires in COVID-19. Study-wide context: In each case, the material was cDNA or gDNA derived from T cells, B-cell-depleted T cells, or PBMCs.

In the study's own analysis: Reference gene primer amplification in the assay estimated nucleated cell counts. Here immunoSEQ multiplex PCR was the method, and the copy in TCRdb shows in-frame clones only, minus some. The D gene and trimming were derived from the DNA, and the V and J assignments and clone size from that table. The table has over 200,000 clones, more than 75% seen once. This CDR3 is 17 amino acids long. The ends were cut back, 0 bases at V and 0 bases at J, with 16 bases in the middle. Germline V gene sequence: CDR1 SGHNT, CDR2 YYREEE (reference sequence). Sequenced sample: peripheral blood. The V gene is TRBV5-4, the J gene TRBJ2-7; possibly TRBD2 for D (6 bases). The receptor was isolated from a man aged 40-49 years with active or convalescent COVID-19. CDR3 loop: CASSLVTSPPASYEQYF. CDR3 bases: TGTGCCAGCAGCTTGGTAACTAGCCCTCCCGCCTCCTACGAGCAGTACTTC.